These 30 T cell receptor beta chains were all obtained from the same sample, sequenced in a study of response to subunit inactivated influenza vaccine (dated by TCRdb to 2017 to 2018). Library preparation used RT-PCR. The instrument given in TCRdb is Illumina HiSeq 2500. TCRdb reworked the public reads: Q25 trimming with fastp, MiXCR clone assembly, productive beta chains retained. Rows with a matching CDR3 protein are joined into one entry that keeps the most common DNA and genes. This sample lists about 190,000 distinct CDR3 sequences; 13% to 15% were detected once. Jointly, the top ten make up about 25% of the sample. The sequenced sample was CD8+ T cells sorted from PBMCs, obtained around 5 days after vaccination. The receptors here all came from a man between 50 and 59 years old who received an inactivated influenza vaccine. Donor details come from another sample of the same person, matched by shared clones.

In its sample, this clonotype was seen once. The chain has TRBV28 and TRBJ2-7; no clear D. V lost 5 bases, J lost 2 bases, and 10 bases lay in between. Per the germline V gene, CDR1 is MDHEN and CDR2 is SYDVKM. This CDR3 has 13 amino acids. CDR3 region: CASSSQETYEQYF. DNA for the CDR3: TGTGCCAGCAGTAGCCAGGAGACCTACGAGCAGTACTTC.

The rearrangement joins TRBV5-1 to TRBJ2-1; D not certain. The CDR3 contains 14 residues. Between the trimmed V and J ends, which lost 3 bases and 1 base, there was a span of 8 bases. Germline CDR1 reads SGHRS; CDR2 reads YFSETQ. This chain's CDR3 is CASSWTRSYNEQFF. CDR3 DNA sequence: TGCGCCAGCAGCTGGACGAGATCCTACAATGAGCAGTTCTTC.

This clonotype was found many times. V is TRBV6-1 and J is TRBJ2-6; D not resolved. Between the trimmed V and J ends, which lost 7 bases and 0 bases, there was a span of 10 bases. Germline-derived CDR1 and CDR2 are MNHNS and SASEGT. CDR3 length: 15 residues. CDR3 protein: CASKTHLSGANVLTF. The CDR3 DNA is TGTGCCAGCAAAACCCACCTCTCTGGGGCCAACGTCCTGACTTTC.

V and J are TRBV7-9 and TRBJ2-1; the D gene is possibly TRBD2 (6 bases). Germline CDR1 reads SEHNR; CDR2 reads FQNEAQ (reference sequence). The CDR3 has 15 residues. V was trimmed by 1 base and J by 7 bases, leaving 14 bases between them. The CDR3 protein is CASSLEGPGRNEQFF. CDR3 sequence (DNA): TGTGCCAGCAGCTTAGAGGGTCCAGGGAGGAATGAGCAGTTCTTC.

The V call is TRBV29-1, the J call TRBJ1-2; 8 nucleotides line up with TRBD1. The CDR3 runs 16 residues. Germline V gives CDR1 SQVTM, CDR2 ANQGSEA. Trimming removed 3 bases from V and 0 bases from J; junction bases left unmatched: 9. Here the CDR3 DNA reads TGCAGCGTTGATGGGACAGGCGCTCCAGCTAACTATGGCTACACCTTC. Amino acids: CSVDGTGAPANYGYTF.

This clonotype was counted at least ten times. The rearrangement uses TRBV11-1 and TRBJ2-5, with D tentatively TRBD1 (6 bases). The CDR3 contains 18 residues. The germline CDR1 and CDR2 sequences are SGHAT and FQDESV (reference sequence). V lost 1 base, J lost 4 bases, and 22 bases lay in between. The CDR3 here is CASSLGWAGAKMGETQYF. The DNA for the CDR3 is TGTGCCAGCAGCTTAGGATGGGCAGGGGCAAAAATGGGAGAGACCCAGTACTTC.

This chain uses TRBV4-3 with TRBJ2-3; 13 positions agree with TRBD2. With 4 bases clipped from V and 14 bases from J, the junction kept 12 bases outside the gene matches. Per the germline V gene, CDR1 is LGHNA and CDR2 is YSLEER. CDR3 size: 15 residues. CDR3 amino acids: CASSPQLAGGQVGYF. The CDR3 nucleotides are TGCGCCAGCAGCCCGCAACTAGCGGGGGGGCAAGTCGGGTATTTT.

This chain links TRBV16 with TRBJ1-1; 10 nucleotides agree with TRBD1. The CDR3 totals 15 residues. V trimming: 5 bases; J trimming: 3 bases; junction bases outside the gene matches: 6. In germline, CDR1 is KGHSY, CDR2 FQNENV. This chain's CDR3 is CASSKTGTGDTEAFF. The CDR3 DNA reads TGTGCCAGCAGCAAAACCGGGACAGGGGACACTGAAGCTTTCTTT.

The rearrangement uses TRBV12-3 or TRBV12-4 and TRBJ2-5; D is unresolved. This CDR3 has 13 amino acids. Trimming took 6 bases from V and 2 from J, leaving 10 bases between them. CDR3 DNA sequence: TGTGCCAGCAGGGCAGAGGTTCAAGAGACCCAGTACTTC. Protein product: CASRAEVQETQYF.

This clonotype showed up just a few times. The V gene is TRBV5-1, the J gene TRBJ2-1, with 10 bases fitting TRBD2. The junction had 2 bases not matched to a gene; V was cut back by 4 bases and J by 10 bases. From germline, CDR1 is SGHRS and CDR2 YFSETQ. This CDR3 has 12 residues. This chain's CDR3 is CASSEGLAEQFF. The CDR3 DNA reads as TGCGCCAGCAGCGAGGGACTAGCGGAGCAGTTCTTC.

The table lists this clonotype with a few counts. The V gene is TRBV2, the J gene TRBJ2-6; D is unresolved. Germline V gene lookup returns CDR1 SNHLY and CDR2 FYNNEI. The V and J ends lost 8 bases and 0 bases respectively, with 5 bases between them. This CDR3 contains 13 residues. The CDR3 reads CASWGSGANVLTF. CDR3 DNA sequence: TGTGCCAGCTGGGGCTCTGGGGCCAACGTCCTGACTTTC.

This clonotype was counted only a few times. The chain carries TRBV10-2 and TRBJ1-6; D remains ambiguous. This CDR3 region has 13 residues. The ends were cut back, 5 bases at V and 2 bases at J, with 4 bases in the middle. Germline CDR1 WSHSY, CDR2 SAAADI. CDR3 coding DNA: TGCGCCAGCAGTCTTGCCTATAATTCACCCCTCCACTTT. Translated, it gives CASSLAYNSPLHF.

The chain carries TRBV12-3 or TRBV12-4 and TRBJ2-1; D is unclear. The CDR3 runs 12 residues. V was clipped by 3 bases and J by 4 bases, with 4 bases between them. The CDR3: CASSFDYNEQFF. In DNA, the CDR3 is TGTGCCAGCAGTTTCGATTACAATGAGCAGTTCTTC.

This chain links TRBV28 with TRBJ2-7, with a weak D call TRBD1 (5 bases). Germline CDR1 MDHEN, CDR2 SYDVKM. Deletions cut 4 bases from V and 2 bases from J, with 12 bases between. This CDR3 is built from 14 residues. The chain's CDR3 is CASSSPDSAYEQYF. The CDR3 nucleotides are TGTGCCAGCAGTTCCCCCGACAGTGCCTACGAGCAGTACTTC.

This clonotype was seen many times. This rearrangement joins TRBV5-1 to TRBJ1-3; TRBD1 might be the D (5 bases). The CDR3 is made up of 16 amino acids. The germline V and J ends were trimmed by 4 bases and 0 bases, with 14 bases remaining between them. From germline, CDR1 is SGHRS and CDR2 YFSETQ. The CDR3 nucleotides read TGCGCCAGCAGCGTCAGGGTCTTAAGCTCTGGAAACACCATATATTTT. Translating gives CASSVRVLSSGNTIYF.

This chain uses TRBV19 with TRBJ1-4, with D possibly matching TRBD1 (6 bases). Germline V CDR1 and CDR2: LNHDA, SQIVND (reference sequence). The CDR3 runs 18 residues. V lost 0 bases, J lost 7 bases, and 21 bases lay in between. The CDR3 here is CASSIDLFWTASSEKLFF. Written as DNA, the CDR3 is TGTGCCAGTAGTATAGATCTGTTTTGGACAGCCTCTTCTGAAAAACTGTTTTTT.

This clonotype has ten or more counts. The chain uses TRBV3-1 and TRBJ2-1; no definite D call. This CDR3 spans 13 amino acids. V dropped 0 bases and J dropped 4 bases, with 4 bases sitting between them. The germline gives CDR1 LGHDT, CDR2 YNNKEL (reference sequence). The CDR3 nucleotides are TGTGCCAGCAGCCAAGATATGTACAATGAGCAGTTCTTC. Translating gives CASSQDMYNEQFF.

About this clonotype itself: The junction departs from germline at one end; a sequencing error may be responsible. The CDR3 reads CASCLALSGVSSYNEQFF. DNA for the CDR3: TGTGCCAGCTGTTTAGCGCTCAGCGGGGTGAGCTCCTACAATGAGCAGTTCTTC. The genes are TRBV12-3 or TRBV12-4 and TRBJ2-1, with 7 bases that match TRBD2. The CDR3 sequence is 18 residues long.

The table lists this clonotype with a few counts. The chain carries TRBV20-1 and TRBJ1-1, with D unclear. The germline V gene has CDR1 DFQATT and CDR2 SNEGSKA (reference sequence). V lost 4 bases, J lost 0 bases, and 15 bases lay in between. The CDR3 totals 15 residues. In DNA form, the CDR3 reads TGCAGTGCTACCCCGATCGGCAGCTTGAACACTGAAGCTTTCTTT. Protein: CSATPIGSLNTEAFF.

This clonotype appeared a single time. The chain links TRBV7-2 to TRBJ2-3; D possibly corresponds to TRBD1 (5 bases). CDR3 length: 16 amino acids. Germline CDR1 and CDR2: SGHTA and FQGNSA. The ends were cut back, 5 bases at V and 0 bases at J, with 15 bases in the middle. The CDR3 protein is CASSPPDILSTDTQYF. The CDR3 nucleotides read TGTGCCAGCAGCCCCCCGGACATTCTTAGCACAGATACGCAGTATTTT.

V and J are TRBV7-6 and TRBJ2-1, with 10 bases aligning to TRBD2. Germline loops: CDR1 SGHVS, CDR2 FNYEAQ. The CDR3 loop spans 15 amino acids. V dropped 0 bases and J dropped 8; count of bases not matched to a gene: 4. The CDR3 bases are TGTGCCAGCAGCTTAGCAGCGGGGGGGCGTGATGAGCAGTTCTTC. It specifies CASSLAAGGRDEQFF.

This clonotype was recorded many times. The chain couples TRBV4-3 to TRBJ2-7; 7 bases agree with TRBD1. This CDR3 spans 14 amino acids. In germline, CDR1 is LGHNA, CDR2 YSLEER. The V and J ends lost 1 base and 3 bases, in that order; junction bases with no gene match: 3. In DNA, the CDR3 is TGCGCCAGCAGCCAAGGTCGACAGGGCTACGAGCAGTACTTC. Amino acid sequence: CASSQGRQGYEQYF.

V gene TRBV21-1 combines with J gene TRBJ2-3; the table's D call, TRBD1, has no DNA check behind it. TRBV21-1 is given as a pseudogene. The CDR3 sequence is 16 residues long. The CDR3 is CASSKSPWVIADTQYF. The CDR3 nucleotides read TGTGCCAGCAGCAAAAGCCCCTGGGTTATCGCAGATACGCAGTATTTT.

This clonotype was observed a few times. The chain joins TRBV4-3 to TRBJ2-7, with 13 bases that match TRBD2. Germline V lookup: CDR1 LGHNA, CDR2 YSLEER. V was pared by 0 bases and J by 4 bases, with 9 bases of the junction left unmatched. This CDR3 contains 18 residues. CDR3 nucleotide sequence: TGCGCCAGCAGCCAAGATATTGGGACTAGCGGGAAGGATTACGAGCAGTACTTC. This sequence encodes CASSQDIGTSGKDYEQYF.

This clonotype was observed once. This chain joins TRBV11-2 and TRBJ2-1, with D possibly TRBD1 on 6 matching bases. V was cut by 8 bases and J by 10 bases, with 12 bases left in between. Germline values: CDR1 SGHAT, CDR2 FQNNGV. This CDR3 is 11 amino acids long. The CDR3 nucleotides are TGTGCCAGCGGGATCGGACAGGAGCAGTTCTTC. This codes for CASGIGQEQFF.

The chain is built from TRBV7-3 and TRBJ2-5; TRBD2 agrees at 10 bases. The germline V gene encodes CDR1 SGHTA and CDR2 FQGTGA. Trimming at V came to 5 bases and at J to 1 base, leaving 10 bases not matched to a gene. The CDR3 covers 17 residues. DNA of the CDR3: TGTGCCAGCAGCACACCTGGGCCTAGCGGGAGCCAAGAGACCCAGTACTTC. Translating it yields CASSTPGPSGSQETQYF.

In its sample, this clonotype was seen a few times. The CDR3 coding sequence is TGCAGCGTTGCACTTTCCGGGACAGGGAGGCACTATGGCTACACCTTC. Its protein product is CSVALSGTGRHYGYTF. J is TRBJ1-2 and V is TRBV29-1, with 9 bases lining up with TRBD1. Per the germline V gene, CDR1 is SQVTM and CDR2 is ANQGSEA. This CDR3 region has 16 residues. Trimming at V came to 4 bases and at J to 3 bases, leaving 12 bases not matched to a gene.

This clonotype was counted ten times or more. The V and J genes are TRBV7-2 and TRBJ1-1; D ambiguous. CDR1 and CDR2 from the germline V gene are SGHTA and FQGNSA. The CDR3 totals 13 residues. V was pared by 5 bases and J by 2 bases, with 9 bases between. The CDR3 nucleotides read TGTGCCAGCAGCCTAGGGTATAACACTGAAGCTTTCTTT. Its translation: CASSLGYNTEAFF.

The rearrangement links TRBV15 to TRBJ2-1; possible D gene TRBD2, 6 bases. There are 17 residues in the CDR3. Trimming took off 0 bases at V and 6 bases at J, with 18 bases between the two ends. Germline V gene data show CDR1 as LNHNV and CDR2 as YYDKDF (reference sequence). Here the CDR3 reads CATSRDLSPAEGNEQFF. Written as DNA, the CDR3 is TGTGCCACCAGCAGAGATCTTTCCCCGGCGGAGGGCAATGAGCAGTTCTTC.

About this clonotype itself: A read error may produce the germline difference seen at one junction end. The gene calls are TRBV3-1 and TRBJ2-7; D might be TRBD1 (5 bases). Germline CDR1 reads LGHDT; CDR2 reads YNNKEL (reference sequence). This CDR3 has 14 amino acids. CDR3 DNA sequence: TGTGCCAGCTGCCAAGGGGCCAAGGGCTACGAGCAGTACTTC. This gives the protein CASCQGAKGYEQYF.